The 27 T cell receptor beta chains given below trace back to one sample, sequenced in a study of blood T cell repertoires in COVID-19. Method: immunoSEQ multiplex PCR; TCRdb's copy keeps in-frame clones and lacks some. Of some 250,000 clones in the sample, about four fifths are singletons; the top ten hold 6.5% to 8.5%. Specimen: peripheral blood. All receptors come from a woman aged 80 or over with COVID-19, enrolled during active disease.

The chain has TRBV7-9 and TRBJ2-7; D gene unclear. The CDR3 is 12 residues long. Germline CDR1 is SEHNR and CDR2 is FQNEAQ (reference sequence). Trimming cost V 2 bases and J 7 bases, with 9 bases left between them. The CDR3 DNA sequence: TGTGCCAGCAGCTTAAATTACGGGGAGCAGTACTTC. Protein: CASSLNYGEQYF.

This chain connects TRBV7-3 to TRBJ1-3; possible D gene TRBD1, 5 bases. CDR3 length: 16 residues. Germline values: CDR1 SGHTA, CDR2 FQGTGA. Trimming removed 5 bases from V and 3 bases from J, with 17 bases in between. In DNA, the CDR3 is TGTGCCAGCAGCCCAAGCGGGGGTTCTGGTGGAAACACCATATATTTT. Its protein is CASSPSGGSGGNTIYF. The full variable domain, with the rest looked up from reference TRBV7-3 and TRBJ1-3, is GAGVSQTPSNKVTEKGKYVELRCDPISGHTALYWYRQSLGQGPEFLIYFQGTGAADDSGLPNDRFFAVRPEGSVSTLKIQRTERGDSAVYLCASSPSGGSGGNTIYFGEGSWLTVV.

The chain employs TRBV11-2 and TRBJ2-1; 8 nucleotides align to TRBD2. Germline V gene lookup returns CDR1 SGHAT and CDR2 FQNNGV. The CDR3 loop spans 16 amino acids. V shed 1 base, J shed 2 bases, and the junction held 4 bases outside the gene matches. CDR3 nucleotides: TGTGCCAGCAGCTTAGCTACTAGCGGAACCTACAATGAGCAGTTCTTC. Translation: CASSLATSGTYNEQFF. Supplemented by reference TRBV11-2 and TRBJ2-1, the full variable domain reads EAGVAQSPRYKIIEKRQSVAFWCNPISGHATLYWYQQILGQGPKLLIQFQNNGVVDDSQLPKDRFSAERLKGVDSTLKIQPAKLEDSAVYLCASSLATSGTYNEQFFGPGTRLTVL.

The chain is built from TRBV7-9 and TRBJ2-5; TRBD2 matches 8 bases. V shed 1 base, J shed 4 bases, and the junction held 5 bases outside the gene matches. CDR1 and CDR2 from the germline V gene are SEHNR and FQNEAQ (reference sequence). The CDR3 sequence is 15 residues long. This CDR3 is CASSLVSTSAETQYF. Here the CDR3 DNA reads TGTGCCAGCAGCTTAGTCTCGACTAGCGCAGAGACCCAGTACTTC.

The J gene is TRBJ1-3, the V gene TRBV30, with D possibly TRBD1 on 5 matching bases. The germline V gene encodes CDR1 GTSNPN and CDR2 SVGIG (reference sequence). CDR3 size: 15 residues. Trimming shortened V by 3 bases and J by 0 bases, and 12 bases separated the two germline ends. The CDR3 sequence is CAWSADSLSGNTIYF. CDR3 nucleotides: TGTGCCTGGAGCGCAGACAGTCTCTCTGGAAACACCATATATTTT.

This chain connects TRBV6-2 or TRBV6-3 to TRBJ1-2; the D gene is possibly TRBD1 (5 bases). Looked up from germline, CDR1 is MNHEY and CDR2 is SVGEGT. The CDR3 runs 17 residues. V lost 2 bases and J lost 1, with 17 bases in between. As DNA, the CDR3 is TGTGCCAGCAGTTACCTCGGGACCGCGGGGCTTAACTATGGCTACACCTTC. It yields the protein CASSYLGTAGLNYGYTF.

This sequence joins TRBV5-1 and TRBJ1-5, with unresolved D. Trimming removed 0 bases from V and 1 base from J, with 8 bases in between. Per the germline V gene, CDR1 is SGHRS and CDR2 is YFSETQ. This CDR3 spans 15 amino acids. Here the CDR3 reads CASSLGGSSNQPQHF. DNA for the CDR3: TGCGCCAGCAGCTTGGGAGGGTCCAGCAATCAGCCCCAGCATTTT. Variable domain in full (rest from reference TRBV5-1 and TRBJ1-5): KAGVTQTPRYLIKTRGQQVTLSCSPISGHRSVSWYQQTPGQGLQFLFEYFSETQRNKGNFPGRFSGRQFSNSRSEMNVSTLELGDSALYLCASSLGGSSNQPQHFGDGTRLSIL.

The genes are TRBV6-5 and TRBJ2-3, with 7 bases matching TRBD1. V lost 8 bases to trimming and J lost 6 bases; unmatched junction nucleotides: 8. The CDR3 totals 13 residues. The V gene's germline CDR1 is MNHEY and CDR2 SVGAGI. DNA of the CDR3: TGTGCCAGCGGACGGGACAGCGCCGATACGCAGTATTTT. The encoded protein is CASGRDSADTQYF.

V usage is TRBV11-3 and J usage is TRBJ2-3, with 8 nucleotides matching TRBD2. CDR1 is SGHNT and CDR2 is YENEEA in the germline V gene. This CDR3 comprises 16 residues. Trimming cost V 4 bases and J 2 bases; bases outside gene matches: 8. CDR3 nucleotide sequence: TGTGCCAGCAGCTCAAGCGGGAGCGTCGTCACAGATACGCAGTATTTT. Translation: CASSSSGSVVTDTQYF. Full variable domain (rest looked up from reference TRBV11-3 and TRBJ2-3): EAGVVQSPRYKIIEKKQPVAFWCNPISGHNTLYWYLQNLGQGPELLIRYENEEAVDDSQLPKDRFSAERLKGVDSTLKIQPAELGDSAVYLCASSSSGSVVTDTQYFGPGTRLTVL.

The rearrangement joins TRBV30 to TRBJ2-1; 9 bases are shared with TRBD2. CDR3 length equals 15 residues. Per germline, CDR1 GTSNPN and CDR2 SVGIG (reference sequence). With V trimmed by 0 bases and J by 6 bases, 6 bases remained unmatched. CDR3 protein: CAWSVRGLAFNEQFF. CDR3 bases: TGTGCCTGGAGTGTACGAGGACTAGCGTTCAATGAGCAGTTCTTC.

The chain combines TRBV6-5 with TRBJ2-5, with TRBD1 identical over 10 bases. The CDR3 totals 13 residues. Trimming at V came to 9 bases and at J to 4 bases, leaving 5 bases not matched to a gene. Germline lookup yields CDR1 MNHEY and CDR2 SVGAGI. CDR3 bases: TGTGCCAGTGGAGACAGGGGGCGAGAGACCCAGTACTTC. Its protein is CASGDRGRETQYF.

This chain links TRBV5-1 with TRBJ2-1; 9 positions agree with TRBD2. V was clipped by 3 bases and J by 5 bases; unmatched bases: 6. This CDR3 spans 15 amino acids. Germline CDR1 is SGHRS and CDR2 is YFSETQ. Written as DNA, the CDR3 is TGCGCCAGCAGCTCCGGAGCGGGAGGAAACAATGAGCAGTTCTTC. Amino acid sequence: CASSSGAGGNNEQFF. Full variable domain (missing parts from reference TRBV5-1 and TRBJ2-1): KAGVTQTPRYLIKTRGQQVTLSCSPISGHRSVSWYQQTPGQGLQFLFEYFSETQRNKGNFPGRFSGRQFSNSRSEMNVSTLELGDSALYLCASSSGAGGNNEQFFGPGTRLTVL.

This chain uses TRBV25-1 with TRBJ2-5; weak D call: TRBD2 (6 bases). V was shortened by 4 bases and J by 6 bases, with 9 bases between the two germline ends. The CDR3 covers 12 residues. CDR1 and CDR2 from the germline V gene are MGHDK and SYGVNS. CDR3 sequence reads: CASSGGGKTQYF. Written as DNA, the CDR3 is TGTGCCAGCAGTGGGGGAGGCAAGACCCAGTACTTC.

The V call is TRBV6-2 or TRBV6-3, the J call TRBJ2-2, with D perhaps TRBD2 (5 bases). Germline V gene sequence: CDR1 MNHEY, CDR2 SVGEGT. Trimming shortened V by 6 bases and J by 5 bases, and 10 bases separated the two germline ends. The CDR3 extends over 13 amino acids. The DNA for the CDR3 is TGTGCCAGCAGCCAGACTATTACCGGGGAGCTGTTTTTT. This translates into CASSQTITGELFF.

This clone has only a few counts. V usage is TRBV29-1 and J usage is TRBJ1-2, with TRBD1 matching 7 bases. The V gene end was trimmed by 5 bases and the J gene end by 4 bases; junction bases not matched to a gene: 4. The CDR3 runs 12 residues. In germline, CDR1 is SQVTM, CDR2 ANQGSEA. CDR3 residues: CSVRTGSYGYTF. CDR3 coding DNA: TGCAGCGTTCGGACAGGTTCCTATGGCTACACCTTC.

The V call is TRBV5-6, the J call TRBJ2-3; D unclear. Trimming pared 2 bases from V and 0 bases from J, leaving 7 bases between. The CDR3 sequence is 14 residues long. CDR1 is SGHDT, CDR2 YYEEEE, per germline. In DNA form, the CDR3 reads TGTGCCAGCAGCTTCGGAGCTAGCACAGATACGCAGTATTTT. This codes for CASSFGASTDTQYF.

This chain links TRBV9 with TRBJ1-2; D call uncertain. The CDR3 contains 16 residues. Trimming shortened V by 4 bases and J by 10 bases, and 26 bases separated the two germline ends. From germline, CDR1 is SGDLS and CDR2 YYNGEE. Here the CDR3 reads CASSPSGRIGNRDYTF. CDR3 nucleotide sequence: TGTGCCAGCAGCCCAAGCGGACGGATCGGGAATAGAGACTACACCTTC.

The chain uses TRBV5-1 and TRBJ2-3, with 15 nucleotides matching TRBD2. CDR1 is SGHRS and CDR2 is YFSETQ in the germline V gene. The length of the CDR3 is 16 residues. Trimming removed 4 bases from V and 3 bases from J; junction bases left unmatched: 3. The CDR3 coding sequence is TGCGCCAGCAGCCCGGGGACTAGCGGGAGGACAGATACGCAGTATTTT. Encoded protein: CASSPGTSGRTDTQYF.

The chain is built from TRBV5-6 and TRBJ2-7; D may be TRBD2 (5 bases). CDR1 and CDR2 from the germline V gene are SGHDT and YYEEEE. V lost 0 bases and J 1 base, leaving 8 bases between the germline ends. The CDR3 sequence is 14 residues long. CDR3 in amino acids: CASSLAPGSYEQYF. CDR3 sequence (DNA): TGTGCCAGCAGCTTGGCCCCGGGATCCTACGAGCAGTACTTC.

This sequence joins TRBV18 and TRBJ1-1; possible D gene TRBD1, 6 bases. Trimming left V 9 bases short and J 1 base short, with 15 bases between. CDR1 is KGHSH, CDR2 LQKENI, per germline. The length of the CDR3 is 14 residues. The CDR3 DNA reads TGTGCCAGTCAGGGCGGCAGGGGGAACACTGAAGCTTTCTTT. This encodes CASQGGRGNTEAFF.

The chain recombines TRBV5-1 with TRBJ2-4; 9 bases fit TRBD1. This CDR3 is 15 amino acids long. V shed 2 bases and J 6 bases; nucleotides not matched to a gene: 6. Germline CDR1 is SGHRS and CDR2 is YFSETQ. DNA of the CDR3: TGCGCCAGCAGCTTCCAGACAGGGGGAGTAAACATTCAGTACTTC. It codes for CASSFQTGGVNIQYF.

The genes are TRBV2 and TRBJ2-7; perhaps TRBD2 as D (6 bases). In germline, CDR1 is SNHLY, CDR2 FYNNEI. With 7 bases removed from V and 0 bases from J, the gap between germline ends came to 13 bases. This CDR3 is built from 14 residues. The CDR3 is CASIQGLSSYEQYF. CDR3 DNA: TGTGCCAGCATCCAGGGACTGAGCTCCTACGAGCAGTACTTC.

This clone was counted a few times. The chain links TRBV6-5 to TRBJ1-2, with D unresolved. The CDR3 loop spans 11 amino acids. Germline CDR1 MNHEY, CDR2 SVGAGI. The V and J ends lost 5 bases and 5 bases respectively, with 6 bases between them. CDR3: CASSNRYGYTF. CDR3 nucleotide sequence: TGTGCCAGCAGTAATAGATATGGCTACACCTTC.

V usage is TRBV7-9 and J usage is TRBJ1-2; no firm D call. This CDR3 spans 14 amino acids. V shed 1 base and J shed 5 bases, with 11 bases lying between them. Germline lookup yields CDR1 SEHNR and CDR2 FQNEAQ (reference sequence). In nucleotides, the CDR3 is TGTGCCAGCAGCTTAGGGCAGTCACCTTATGGCTACACCTTC. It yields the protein CASSLGQSPYGYTF.

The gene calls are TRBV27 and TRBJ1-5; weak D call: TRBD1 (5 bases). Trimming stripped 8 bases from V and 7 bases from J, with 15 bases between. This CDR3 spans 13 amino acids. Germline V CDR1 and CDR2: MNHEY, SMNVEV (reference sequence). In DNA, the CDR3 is TGTGCCAGCTCTGGAGGGGCGCGACAGCCCCAGCATTTT. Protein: CASSGGARQPQHF.

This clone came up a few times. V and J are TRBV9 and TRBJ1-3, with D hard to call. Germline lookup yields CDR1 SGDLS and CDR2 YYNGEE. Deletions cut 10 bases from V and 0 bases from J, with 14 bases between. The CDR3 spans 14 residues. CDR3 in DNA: TGTGCCTCGGGAACACCTAGCTCTGGAAACACCATATATTTT. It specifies CASGTPSSGNTIYF.

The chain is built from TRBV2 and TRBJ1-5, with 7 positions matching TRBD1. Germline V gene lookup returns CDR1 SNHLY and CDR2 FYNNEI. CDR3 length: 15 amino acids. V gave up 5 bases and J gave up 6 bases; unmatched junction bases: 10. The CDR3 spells CASSRRGGAPQPQHF. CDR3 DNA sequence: TGTGCCAGCAGTAGGAGAGGGGGCGCCCCTCAGCCCCAGCATTTT.